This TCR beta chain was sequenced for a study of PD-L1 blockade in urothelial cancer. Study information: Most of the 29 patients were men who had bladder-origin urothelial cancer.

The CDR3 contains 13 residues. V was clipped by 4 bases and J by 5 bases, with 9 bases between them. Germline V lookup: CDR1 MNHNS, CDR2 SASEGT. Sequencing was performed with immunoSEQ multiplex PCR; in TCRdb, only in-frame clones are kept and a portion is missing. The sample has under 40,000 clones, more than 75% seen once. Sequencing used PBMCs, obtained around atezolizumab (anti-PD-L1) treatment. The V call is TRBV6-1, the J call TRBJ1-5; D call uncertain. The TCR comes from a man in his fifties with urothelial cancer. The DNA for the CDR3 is TGTGCCAGCAGTGCCCGGAGGGATCAGCCCCAGCATTTT. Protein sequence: CASSARRDQPQHF.